This T cell receptor beta chain was retrieved from a study of blood T cells in healthy people across ages. Alongside a J-beta primer mix, a sample-barcoded 5' primer served in a second PCR lasting 7 to 11 cycles. TCRdb fed the 5' RACE reads into MiXCR, producing one record per CDR3 protein. This repertoire shows 800,000 or so distinct CDR3 sequences, 35% to 50% found once; its top ten account for 18%. The germline gives CDR1 ENHRY, CDR2 SYGVKD. The CDR3 consists of 14 residues. Trimming at V came to 6 bases and at J to 0 bases, leaving 4 bases not matched to a gene. The origin of this receptor is an elderly man in good health. The V gene is TRBV10-3, the J gene TRBJ2-5, with 7 bases that match TRBD2. The sample was blood. CDR3 residues: CAIRDGGYQETQYF. In DNA form, the CDR3 reads TGTGCCATCAGAGACGGGGGGTACCAAGAGACCCAGTACTTC.